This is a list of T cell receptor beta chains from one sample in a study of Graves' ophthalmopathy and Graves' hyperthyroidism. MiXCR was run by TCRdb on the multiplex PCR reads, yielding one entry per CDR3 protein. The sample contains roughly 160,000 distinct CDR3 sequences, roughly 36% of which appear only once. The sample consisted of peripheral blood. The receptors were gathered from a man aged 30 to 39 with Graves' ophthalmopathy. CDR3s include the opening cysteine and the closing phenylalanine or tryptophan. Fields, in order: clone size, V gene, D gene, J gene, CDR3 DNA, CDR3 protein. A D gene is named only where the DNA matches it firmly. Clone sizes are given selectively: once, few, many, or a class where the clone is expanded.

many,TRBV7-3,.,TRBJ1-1,TGTGCCAGCAGCTCAAGCCGGGACACTGAAGCTTTCTTT,CASSSSRDTEAFF
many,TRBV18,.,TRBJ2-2,TGTGCCAGCTCACGAGGCAACACCGGGGAGCTGTTTTTT,CASSRGNTGELFF
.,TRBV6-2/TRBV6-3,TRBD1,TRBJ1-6,TGTGCCAGCAGCCTCACCGGGACAGGGGTATCACCCCTCCACTTT,CASSLTGTGVSPLHF
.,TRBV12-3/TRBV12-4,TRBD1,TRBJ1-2,TGTGCCAGCAGTTCGGCGGACAGGGCTTATTCCCCTTCATACTATGGCTACACCTTC,CASSSADRAYSPSYYGYTF
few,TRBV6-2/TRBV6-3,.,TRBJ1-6,TGTGCCAGCAGTACGGGGACTGCGGGCACCTCCTATAATTCACCCCTCCACTTT,CASSTGTAGTSYNSPLHF
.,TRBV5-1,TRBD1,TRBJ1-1,TGCGCCAGCAGCTCGGGACAGAGCCTGAACACTGAAGCTTTCTTT,CASSSGQSLNTEAFF
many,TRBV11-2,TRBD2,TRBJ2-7,TGTGCCAGCAGCTTAGTTAGCGGGAGCCACGAGCAGTACTTC,CASSLVSGSHEQYF
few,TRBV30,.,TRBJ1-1,TGTGCCTGGAGTAGTGGGGTCATGAACACTGAAGCTTTCTTT,CAWSSGVMNTEAFF
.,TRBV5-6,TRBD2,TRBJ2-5,TGTGCCAGCAGCTTGGAATCTCTAGCGGGGGGAAAGCAAGAGACCCAGTACTTC,CASSLESLAGGKQETQYF
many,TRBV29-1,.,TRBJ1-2,TGCAGCGTTGAAGCGGGGGAGGGCTACACCTTC,CSVEAGEGYTF
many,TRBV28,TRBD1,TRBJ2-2,TGTGCCAGCAATCCAGGGGGCAGGGACACCGGGGAGCTGTTTTTT,CASNPGGRDTGELFF
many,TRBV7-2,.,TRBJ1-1,TGTGCCAGCAGTGGGGAGATCTCGAACACTGAAGCTTTCTTT,CASSGEISNTEAFF
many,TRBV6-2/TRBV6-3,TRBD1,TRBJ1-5,TGTGCCAGCACCCGAGCCTCCGGGACAGTTTTAAATCAGCCCCAGCATTTT,CASTRASGTVLNQPQHF
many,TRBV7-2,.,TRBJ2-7,TGTGCCAGCAGCCCGATTAGGGGATACGAGCAGTACTTC,CASSPIRGYEQYF
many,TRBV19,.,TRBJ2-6,TGTGCCAGTTTGACCTTCGGGGGGGCCAACGTCCTGACTTTC,CASLTFGGANVLTF
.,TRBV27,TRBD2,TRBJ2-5,TGTGCCAGCAGTTCGTCTAGCGGGCACCAAGAGACCCAGTACTTC,CASSSSSGHQETQYF
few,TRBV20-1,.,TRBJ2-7,TGCAGTGCTAGTCGCAGCAGAAACTACGAGCAGTACTTC,CSASRSRNYEQYF
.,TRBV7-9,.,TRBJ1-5,TGTGCCAGCAGCCAGGGGACCCTGGGGCAGCCCCAGCATTTT,CASSQGTLGQPQHF
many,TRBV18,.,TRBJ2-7,TGTGCCAGCTCACCCGGGCAGGGATACTACGAGCAGTACTTC,CASSPGQGYYEQYF
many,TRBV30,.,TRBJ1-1,TGTGCCTGGAGTGTAGTAGAGACTGAAGCTTTCTTT,CAWSVVETEAFF
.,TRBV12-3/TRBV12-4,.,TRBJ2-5,TGTGCCAGCACTTCCTCTGTGGGAGAGACCCAGTACTTC,CASTSSVGETQYF
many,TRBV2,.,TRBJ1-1,TGTGCCAGCAGTGAATGGGGTGGGTACACTGAAGCTTTCTTT,CASSEWGGYTEAFF